This TCR beta chain was profiled in a study of control samples from healthy donors and cancer patients. Data came from immunoSEQ multiplex PCR; TCRdb stores just in-frame clones and leaves some out. There are 250,000 to 300,000 clones in the sample; almost 85% occur only once, and 13% lies in the top ten. The receptor comes from a woman aged 55-75 years with lung cancer. Sequenced input: PBMCs.

The CDR3 protein is CATSETGHPGELFF. CDR3 bases: TGTGCCACCAGTGAGACTGGACACCCCGGGGAGCTGTTTTTT. The rearrangement links TRBV24-1 to TRBJ2-2, with D perhaps matching TRBD1 (5 bases). This CDR3 is built from 14 residues. Deletions cut 4 bases from V and 6 bases from J, with 11 bases between. The germline V gene has CDR1 KGHDR and CDR2 SFDVKD.